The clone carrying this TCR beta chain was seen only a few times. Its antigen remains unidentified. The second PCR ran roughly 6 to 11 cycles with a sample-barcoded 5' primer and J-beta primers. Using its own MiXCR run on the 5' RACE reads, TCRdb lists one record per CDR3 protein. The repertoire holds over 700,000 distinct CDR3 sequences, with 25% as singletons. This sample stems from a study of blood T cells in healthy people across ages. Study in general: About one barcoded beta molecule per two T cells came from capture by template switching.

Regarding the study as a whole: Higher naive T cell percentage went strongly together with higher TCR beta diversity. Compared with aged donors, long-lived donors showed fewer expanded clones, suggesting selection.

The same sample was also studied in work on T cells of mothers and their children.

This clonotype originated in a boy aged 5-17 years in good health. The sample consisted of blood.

The CDR3 DNA reads as TGTGCCAGCAGCGCAGACCTAGCGGGAGGCGACGAGCAGTACTTC. It yields the protein CASSADLAGGDEQYF. The rearrangement links TRBV9 to TRBJ2-7, with TRBD2 identical over 11 bases. Germline loops: CDR1 SGDLS, CDR2 YYNGEE. The V gene end was trimmed by 3 bases and the J gene end by 5 bases; junction bases not matched to a gene: 7. This CDR3 is 15 amino acids long. Complete variable domain (other parts from reference TRBV9 and TRBJ2-7): DSGVTQTPKHLITATGQRVTLRCSPRSGDLSVYWYQQSLDQGLQFLIQYYNGEERAKGNILERFSAQQFPDLHSELNLSSLELGDSALYFCASSADLAGGDEQYFGPGTRLTVT.